The entry below gives a single T cell receptor beta chain sequence along with its context. Its antigen is currently not known. The record has no base qualities; no much larger clone is one base away. Taken from cysteine to phenylalanine, the CDR3 has 15 residues. Only CDR3 DNA is held: 45 bases, read in frame from base 1. The germline V end is reduced by 1 base and the J end by 3 bases; junction bases left unmatched: 5. CDR1 SGHVS and CDR2 FNYEAQ were looked up in the germline V gene. The sample comes from a study of blood T cell repertoires in COVID-19 (TCRdb year 2020). Concerning the study at large: Samples covering the acute and convalescent phases of COVID-19 were provided by collaborators in the United States, Italy and Spain. A de-identified subject ID, COVID-19 status, age in years and sex were almost always included in the sample metadata. The repertoires were released in a freely available public database meant as a resource for research on the immune response to SARS-CoV-2. Deeply sampled blood TCRbeta repertoires from subjects exposed to, actively infected with, or recovered from COVID-19 were included in the dataset. The samples were drawn from two sources: the first 160 participants of the ongoing ImmuneRACE study, and over 950 subjects contributed by 6 global collaborators. The prospective study material was composed of cDNA or gDNA derived from T cells, B-cell-depleted T cells, or PBMCs. HLA class I and class II types, where available, came from metadata supplied by the sample provider rather than from assay-based typing. The paper as a whole reports these results and caveats: How much clinical and demographic metadata was included differed by source and by participant, and the metadata was provided uncurated.

A second Seattle source provided samples from volunteer blood donors who had recovered from COVID-19. Each collaborating institution followed its own protocols to collect whole blood in K2EDTA tubes. For TCRbeta analysis, collaborator samples were shipped as frozen whole blood, as isolated PBMCs, or as DNA extracted from either sample type. The immunoSEQ Assay, a bias-controlled multiplex PCR, was used to amplify TCRbeta CDR3 regions from genomic DNA. The original methods were these. Nucleated cell counts per sample were estimated from amplification of reference gene primers within the assay. To quantify the absolute abundance of each unique TCRbeta CDR3 rearrangement, sequence reads were collapsed and filtered. For each sample, productive Simpson clonality was calculated as the square root of Simpson's diversity index over productive rearrangements. Held by TCRdb, this immuneACCESS table contains in-frame sequences only and omits some clones. Under half of the omission traces to an unresolved V gene where checked; the cause of the rest is unknown. The V and J calls and clone size were taken over from that table, and D and trimming were inferred from the DNA. The sample profile shows hundreds of thousands of clones; about 90% of them were found once. The top ten constitute about 12% of the sample.

The source is a woman aged 18-30 years who had recovered from COVID-19. Sequenced: peripheral blood. The chain is encoded by TRBV7-6 joined to TRBJ2-7; 8 junctional bases match TRBD2. Here is the DNA: TGTGCCAGCAGCTTAGATGAGCGGGAGCGCTACGAGCAGTACTTC. Its protein reads: CASSLDERERYEQYF.